This TCR beta chain was captured by sequencing in a study of cytomegalovirus exposure and HLA in healthy donors. The CDR3 has 16 amino acids. Trimming left V 5 bases short and J 2 bases short, with 16 bases between. The V gene's germline CDR1 is SGHTA and CDR2 FQGNSA. Libraries were prepared by immunoSEQ multiplex PCR; TCRdb keeps only in-frame clonotypes and omits some of them. This sample has about 160,000 clones, with approximately 88% found just once. Sequenced: PBMCs. The source is a man under 40 in good health and CMV-seropositive. This chain links TRBV7-2 with TRBJ1-5, with a possible D match to TRBD1 (5 bases). The CDR3 loop is CASSPGVWGGNQPQHF. In DNA, the CDR3 is TGTGCCAGCAGCCCGGGAGTGTGGGGGGGCAATCAGCCCCAGCATTTT.